This paragraph covers one T cell receptor beta chain sequence. As yet, its antigen is unknown. The protocol was immunoSEQ multiplex PCR, while the TCRdb copy is restricted to in-frame clones and leaves out a portion. The data contain more than 90,000 clones, 85% to 95% of them singletons. Germline CDR1 ENHRY, CDR2 SYGVKD. This CDR3 is built from 16 residues. With 6 bases clipped from V and 6 bases from J, the junction kept 14 bases outside the gene matches. The source of the sample is a study of siplizumab effects on memory and regulatory T cells. General study points: Left unconfirmed was the suppressive function of proliferating Tregs from siplizumab cultures. Naive T cells were seemingly more diverse than memory cells, and major contributions to the alloresponse seemed to be made by them. Unstimulated subsets were the mapping target of only a minor fraction of alloreactive clones. Researchers could not give a naive or memory phenotype to roughly 75-95% of proliferating CD4+ or CD8+ clones.

The sequenced sample was non-Treg CD4+ T cells sorted from blood. V gene TRBV10-3 combines with J gene TRBJ2-7, with 10 bases identical to TRBD2. The receptor was derived from a human donor in good health. In DNA, the CDR3 is TGTGCCATCAGACAATCTAGCGGGGGCCTGATAGGCGAGCAGTACTTC. Protein product: CAIRQSSGGLIGEQYF.